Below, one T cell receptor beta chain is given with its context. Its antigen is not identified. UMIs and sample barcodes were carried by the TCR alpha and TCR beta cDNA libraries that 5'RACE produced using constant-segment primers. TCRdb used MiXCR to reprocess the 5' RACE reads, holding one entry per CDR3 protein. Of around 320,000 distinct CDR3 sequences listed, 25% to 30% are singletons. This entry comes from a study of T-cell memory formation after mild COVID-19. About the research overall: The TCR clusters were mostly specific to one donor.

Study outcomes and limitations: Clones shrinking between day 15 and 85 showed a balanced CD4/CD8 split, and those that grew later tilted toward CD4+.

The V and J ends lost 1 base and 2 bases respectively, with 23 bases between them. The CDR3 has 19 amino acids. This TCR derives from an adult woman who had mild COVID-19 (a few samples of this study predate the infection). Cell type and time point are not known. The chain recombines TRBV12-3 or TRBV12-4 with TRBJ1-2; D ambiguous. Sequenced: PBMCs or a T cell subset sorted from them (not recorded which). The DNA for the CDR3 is TGTGCCAGCAGTTTAGAATCGCAACCCCGCACTTTAGCGAACTATGGCTACACCTTC. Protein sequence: CASSLESQPRTLANYGYTF.